These T cell receptor beta chains were read from a single sample in a study of somatic mutations in cytotoxic T cells in rheumatoid arthritis. TCRdb's table, derived via immunoSEQ multiplex PCR, lists solely in-frame clones and lacks some. The table shows tens of thousands of clones, with 78% occurring only once. Sequencing used CD8+ T cells sorted from blood. The origin of the receptors is an adult with rheumatoid arthritis. The CDR3 runs from the conserved cysteine through the conserved F or W. The D gene is left open where the match is weak.

J: TRBJ2-7
V: TRBV7-9
D: NA
length: 16
DNA: TGTGCCAGCAGCTTGTCTGCTGGTCAGAGTTGGCTCGAGCAGTACTTC
CDR3: CASSLSAGQSWLEQYF

J: TRBJ2-2
V: TRBV7-7
D: TRBD2
length: 19
DNA: TGTGCCAGCAGCCCTAGAGGGAGTGGTACTAGCGGGATTACCGGGGAGCTGTTTTTT
CDR3: CASSPRGSGTSGITGELFF

J: TRBJ1-2
V: TRBV11-2
D: NA
length: 15
DNA: TGTGCCAGCAGCTCCTATGGGGGTCTGGAGTATGGCTACACCTTC
CDR3: CASSSYGGLEYGYTF

J: TRBJ2-1
V: TRBV7-9
D: NA
length: 15
DNA: TGTGCCAGCAGATACGGTGGGGGCACATACAATGAGCAGTTCTTC
CDR3: CASRYGGGTYNEQFF

J: TRBJ2-1
V: TRBV4-3
D: NA
length: 12
DNA: TGCGCCAGCAGCCAATCAACACAAATCCAGTTCTTC
CDR3: CASSQSTQIQFF

J: TRBJ2-1
V: TRBV7-3
D: NA
length: 12
DNA: TGTGCCAGCAGCTTAACAGGGGTGGAGCAGTTCTTC
CDR3: CASSLTGVEQFF

J: TRBJ1-2
V: TRBV7-8
D: NA
length: 13
DNA: TGTGCCAGCAGCCGGTTACAGGGTGTCGGCTACACCTTC
CDR3: CASSRLQGVGYTF

J: TRBJ2-3
V: TRBV7-9
D: TRBD1
length: 16
DNA: TGTGCCAGCAGCTCGAGACAGGACAGGGGGCGAGGTACGCAGTATTTT
CDR3: CASSSRQDRGRGTQYF

J: TRBJ2-1
V: TRBV7-9
D: NA
length: 14
DNA: TGTGCCAGCAGCTCTTACGAGGTCGGCAATGAGCAGTTCTTC
CDR3: CASSSYEVGNEQFF

J: TRBJ2-2
V: TRBV4-3
D: TRBD1
length: 16
DNA: TGCGCCAGCAGCCAAGATAAGGGGGCCCGCACCGGGGAGCTGTTTTTT
CDR3: CASSQDKGARTGELFF

J: TRBJ2-2
V: TRBV4-3
D: NA
length: 16
DNA: TGCGCCAGCAGCCAAGAGTTAATAGCAAGGGCCGGGGAGCTGTTTTTT
CDR3: CASSQELIARAGELFF

J: TRBJ2-3
V: TRBV6-5
D: NA
length: 14
DNA: TGTGCCAGCAGTTATTGGAGGGGAACAGATACGCAGTATTTT
CDR3: CASSYWRGTDTQYF

J: TRBJ1-5
V: TRBV6-1
D: NA
length: 16
DNA: TGTGCCAGCAGTGAAGCGAGGGACACTTATTATCAGCCCCAGCATTTT
CDR3: CASSEARDTYYQPQHF